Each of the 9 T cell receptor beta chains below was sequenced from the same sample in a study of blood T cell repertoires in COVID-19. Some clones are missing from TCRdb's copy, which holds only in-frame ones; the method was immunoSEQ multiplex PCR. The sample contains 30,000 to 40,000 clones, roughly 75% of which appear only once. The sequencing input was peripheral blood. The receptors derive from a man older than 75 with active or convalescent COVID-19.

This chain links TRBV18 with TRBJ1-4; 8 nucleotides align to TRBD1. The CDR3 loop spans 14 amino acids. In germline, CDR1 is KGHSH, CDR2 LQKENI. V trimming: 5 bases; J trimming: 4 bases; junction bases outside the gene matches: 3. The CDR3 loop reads CASSRQGSNEKLFF. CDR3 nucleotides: TGTGCCAGCTCAAGACAGGGGAGTAATGAAAAACTGTTTTTT.

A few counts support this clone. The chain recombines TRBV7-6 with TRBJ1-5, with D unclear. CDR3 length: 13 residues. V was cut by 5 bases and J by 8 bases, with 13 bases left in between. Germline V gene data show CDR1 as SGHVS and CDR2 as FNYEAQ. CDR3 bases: TGTGCCAGCAGCCAATCCGGTAGCGAGCCCCAGCATTTT. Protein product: CASSQSGSEPQHF.

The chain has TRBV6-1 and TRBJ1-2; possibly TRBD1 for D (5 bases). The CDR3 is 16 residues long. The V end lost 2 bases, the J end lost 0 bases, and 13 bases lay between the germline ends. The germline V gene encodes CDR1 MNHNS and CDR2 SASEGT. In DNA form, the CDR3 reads TGTGCCAGCAGTGAATTGGTGACAGCAACTAACTATGGCTACACCTTC. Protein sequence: CASSELVTATNYGYTF.

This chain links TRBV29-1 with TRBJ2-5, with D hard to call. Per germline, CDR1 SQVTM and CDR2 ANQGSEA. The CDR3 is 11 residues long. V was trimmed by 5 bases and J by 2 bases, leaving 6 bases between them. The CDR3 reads CSVRRQETQYF. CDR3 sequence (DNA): TGCAGCGTTCGCCGGCAAGAGACCCAGTACTTC.

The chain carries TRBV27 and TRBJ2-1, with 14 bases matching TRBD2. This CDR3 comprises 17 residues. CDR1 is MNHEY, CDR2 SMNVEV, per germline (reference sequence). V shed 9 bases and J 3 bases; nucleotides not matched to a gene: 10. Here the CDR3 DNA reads TGTGCCAGTTCGACTAGCGGGAGGGCGTATAACTACAATGAGCAGTTCTTC. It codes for CASSTSGRAYNYNEQFF.

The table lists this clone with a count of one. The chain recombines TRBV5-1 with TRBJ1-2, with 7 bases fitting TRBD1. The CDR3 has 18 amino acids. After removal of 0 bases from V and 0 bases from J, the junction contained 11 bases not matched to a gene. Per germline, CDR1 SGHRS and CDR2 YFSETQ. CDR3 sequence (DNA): TGCGCCAGCAGCTTGGCCGGGGACAGCTATCCCTCTAACTATGGCTACACCTTC. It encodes CASSLAGDSYPSNYGYTF.

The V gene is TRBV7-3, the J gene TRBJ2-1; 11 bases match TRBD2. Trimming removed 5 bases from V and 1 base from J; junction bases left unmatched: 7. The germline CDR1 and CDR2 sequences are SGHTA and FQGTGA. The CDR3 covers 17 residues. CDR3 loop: CASSGNVAGGSYNEQFF. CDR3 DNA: TGTGCCAGCAGCGGGAACGTAGCGGGAGGGTCCTACAATGAGCAGTTCTTC.

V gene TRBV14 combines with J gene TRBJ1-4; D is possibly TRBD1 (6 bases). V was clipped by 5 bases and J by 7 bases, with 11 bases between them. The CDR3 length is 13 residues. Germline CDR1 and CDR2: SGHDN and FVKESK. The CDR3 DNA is TGTGCCAGCAGCTCGGGACACCGTGAAAAACTGTTTTTT. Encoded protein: CASSSGHREKLFF. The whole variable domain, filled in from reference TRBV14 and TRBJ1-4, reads EAGVTQFPSHSVIEKGQTVTLRCDPISGHDNLYWYRRVMGKEIKFLLHFVKESKQDESGMPNNRFLAERTGGTYSTLKVQPAELEDSGVYFCASSSGHREKLFFGSGTQLSVL.

In nucleotides, the CDR3 is TGTGCCAGCAGAACCACAGCTACCGGGGAGCTGTTTTTT. Translation gives CASRTTATGELFF. J is TRBJ2-2 and V is TRBV2; D gene ambiguous. Deletions cut 6 bases from V and 5 bases from J, with 10 bases between. The germline CDR1 and CDR2 sequences are SNHLY and FYNNEI. This CDR3 has 13 residues.